This T cell receptor (beta chain) was recovered during a study of tumor-infiltrating lymphocytes in primary liver carcinoma (dated by TCRdb to 2015 to 2018). Study-wide context: Of the five patients, three men and two women aged 30 to 69 years, four had hepatocellular carcinoma and one had combined HCC and intrahepatic cholangiocarcinoma. The study combined TCRbeta repertoire sequencing, expression microarrays and whole-exome sequencing across five regions of each liver tumor, with adjacent normal tissue and blood. The five patients had tumors of stage T1-T3 N0M0, with maximum diameters ranging from roughly 4.2 to 10 cm. Reproducibility between technical replicate repertoires was high, with correlation coefficients above 0.95 and mean shared-clone rates roughly 0.86. A total of around 35 specimens from 5 patients, comprising 25 or so tumor regions, 5 adjacent noncancerous liver tissues and 5 peripheral blood samples, were covered by TCRbeta repertoire sequencing. Roughly 3.65 to 7.13 million productive TCRbeta reads were obtained per sample, and no significant difference in read depth was found between tissue types. Agilent mRNA microarray profiling was performed on the approximately 25 tumor region samples to relate TCRbeta repertoire diversity to the local molecular phenotype. Overall study results and their limits: Compared with blood, tumors had a significantly larger share of the repertoire taken up by the top 250 clones (p = 0.039). Pairs of tumor regions showed greater repertoire overlap (mean around 35%) than tumor-adjacent pairs (roughly 17%) or tumor-blood pairs (roughly 14%), which is consistent with antigen-driven expansion. Only about 7-25% of top clones were found in all five regions of a tumor, suggesting spatial heterogeneity of tumor-infiltrating T cells. Since the samples were bulk and unsorted, there was no way to compare CD4+ and CD8+ T cell repertoires. Only four or five patients were included in the study, and the authors note that the findings should be validated in a larger study. Only the TCR beta chain was sequenced, so true repertoire diversity is likely underestimated because unpaired alpha chains were not captured.

Total RNA and DNA were co-extracted without cell sorting from roughly 20-30 mg of bulk tissue using the AllPrep DNA/RNA mini kit. Between November 2015 and early 2016, about five patients in China with histopathologically diagnosed primary liver carcinoma had their tumors surgically resected. Patients had chronic HBV infection and were treatment-naive at sampling. Five spatially separated regions were sampled per tumor: superior, inferior, left-lateral and right-lateral poles, plus the tumor centre. More than 75% viable tumor cells were found by histology in every tumor sample. Pieces of fresh tumor and adjacent tissue were cut in half, with one half kept in RNAlater at -80 degrees C and the other half sent for histology. This clonotype came up once. The antigen this receptor binds is unknown. No clone much larger than this one lies a single base away; base qualities are absent. One read is thin evidence.

According to the germline V gene, CDR1 reads SQVTM and CDR2 reads ANQGSEA. From the cysteine through the phenylalanine, the CDR3 covers 13 amino acids. The retained sequence is limited to the CDR3, 39 bases, with the frame set at the first base. V is pared back by 5 bases and J by 5 bases, with 15 bases lying between the germline termini. A constant-region primer and ProtoScript II reverse transcriptase were used to reverse-transcribe TCRbeta-specific cDNA from approximately 500 ng total RNA. The TCRbeta libraries were prepared through three rounds of nested multiplex PCR following a slightly modified ARM-PCR procedure. The first two PCR rounds used multiplex TRBV1-TRBV30 forward primers with a Cbeta reverse primer, each for around 10 cycles. A final 25-cycle PCR with Deep VentR polymerase added sample barcodes and Illumina adapters. Amplicons of 200-500 bp were gel-purified with a QIAquick gel extraction kit before sequencing. An Illumina HiSeq 2500 was used to sequence the TCRbeta amplicons, generating 250-bp paired-end reads. The authors' pipeline ran thus. Quality trimming of reads was performed with Trimmomatic v0.33, and paired reads were merged with FLASH v1.2.11 so that full CDR3 sequences could be recovered. V, D and J germline segments were assigned to the rearranged TCRbeta sequences using MiGEC v1.2.1b. Clonotype statistics, along with Shannon-Wiener diversity indices, were calculated using VDJtools v1.0.0. Except for diversity analysis, only the 250 most abundant clonotypes of each sample were used in subsequent analyses to reduce sampling bias. TCRdb handled the public reads itself, with Q25 trimming in fastp and clone calling in MiXCR, and kept productive beta chains. Identical CDR3 proteins give one entry, which carries the most common genes and DNA. Here the V and J calls rest on TCRdb's processing, not on the authors' analysis. The sample table holds 40,000 to 50,000 distinct CDR3 sequences, of which roughly 77% were seen once. About 30% of the sample is taken by the ten largest.

Recombination connected TRBV29-1 to TRBJ2-5, with the D gene uncertain. Sequencing was performed on liver tumor tissue from sampling region 3. The cell subset or site label, as the study defines it: tumor region T3, left-lateral pole. The origin of this receptor is a man aged 40-49 years with primary liver carcinoma and hepatitis B virus infection. This receptor carries the CDR3 CSVTEVSWETQYF. The DNA reads as follows: TGCAGCGTTACCGAGGTCTCATGGGAGACCCAGTACTTC.